This T cell receptor beta chain was documented in a study of T cells after yellow fever vaccination. Germline V gene lookup returns CDR1 SGHNT and CDR2 YYREEE (reference sequence). This CDR3 is 16 amino acids long. Deletions cut 0 bases from V and 2 bases from J, with 11 bases between. General study points: Bulk-population clonotypes that are abundant could appear as contaminants in FACS-sorted repertoires. Shared CD4/CD8 clonotypes were a small share, likely from convergent recombination. Among primary-vaccination clones, most reappeared after the booster, at 95% to 96% for CD4 and about 90% for CD8.

A remark on this clonotype: Antigen unknown.

The authors made TCR cDNA by 5'RACE template switching, adding a universal primer site and UMIs. Via MiXCR, TCRdb re-called the 5' RACE reads, giving one row per CDR3 protein. This sample has 300,000 or so distinct CDR3 sequences; 13% occur once, and the top ten carry about 0.54%. The clonotype comes from a man aged 30 to 45 who received the YFV17D yellow fever vaccine. This specimen consisted of CD4+ T cells sorted from PBMCs, obtained 45 days after the yellow fever booster vaccination. The gene calls are TRBV5-4 and TRBJ2-2; maybe TRBD1 (5 bases). Here the CDR3 DNA reads TGTGCCAGCAGCTTGGGGGCAGGGATCAACACCGGGGAGCTGTTTTTT. This codes for CASSLGAGINTGELFF. Complete variable domain (other parts from reference TRBV5-4 and TRBJ2-2): ETGVTQSPTHLIKTRGQQVTLRCSSQSGHNTVSWYQQALGQGPQFIFQYYREEENGRGNFPPRFSGLQFPNYSSELNVNALELDDSALYLCASSLGAGINTGELFFGEGSRLTVL.